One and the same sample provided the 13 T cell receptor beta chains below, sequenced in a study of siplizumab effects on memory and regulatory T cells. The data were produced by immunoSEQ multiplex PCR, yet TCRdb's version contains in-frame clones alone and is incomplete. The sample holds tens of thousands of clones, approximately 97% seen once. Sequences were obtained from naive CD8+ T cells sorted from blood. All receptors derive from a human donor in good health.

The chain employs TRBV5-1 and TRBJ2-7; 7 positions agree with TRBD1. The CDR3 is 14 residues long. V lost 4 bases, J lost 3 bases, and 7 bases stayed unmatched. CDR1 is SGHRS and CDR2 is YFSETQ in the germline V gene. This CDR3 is CASSVTGVGYEQYF. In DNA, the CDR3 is TGCGCCAGCAGCGTTACAGGGGTGGGCTACGAGCAGTACTTC.

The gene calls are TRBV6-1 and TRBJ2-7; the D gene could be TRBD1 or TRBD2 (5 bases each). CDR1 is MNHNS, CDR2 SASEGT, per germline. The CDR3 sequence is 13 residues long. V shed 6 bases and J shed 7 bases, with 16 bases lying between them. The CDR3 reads CASSRDPVREQYF. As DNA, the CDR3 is TGTGCCAGCAGCCGGGACCCCGTTCGGGAGCAGTACTTC.

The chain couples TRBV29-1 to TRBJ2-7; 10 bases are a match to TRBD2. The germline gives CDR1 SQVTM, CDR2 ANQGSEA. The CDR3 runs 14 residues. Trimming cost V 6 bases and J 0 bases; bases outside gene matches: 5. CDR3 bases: TGCAGCGTATCTACTAGCGGGGTCTCCTACGAGCAGTACTTC. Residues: CSVSTSGVSYEQYF.

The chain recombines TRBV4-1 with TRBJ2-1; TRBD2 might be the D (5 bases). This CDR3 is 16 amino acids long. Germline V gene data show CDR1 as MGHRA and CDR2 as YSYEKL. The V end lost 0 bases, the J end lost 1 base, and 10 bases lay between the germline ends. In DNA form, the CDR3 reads TGCGCCAGCAGCCAAGATAACGGGGAGTCCTACAATGAGCAGTTCTTC. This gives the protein CASSQDNGESYNEQFF.

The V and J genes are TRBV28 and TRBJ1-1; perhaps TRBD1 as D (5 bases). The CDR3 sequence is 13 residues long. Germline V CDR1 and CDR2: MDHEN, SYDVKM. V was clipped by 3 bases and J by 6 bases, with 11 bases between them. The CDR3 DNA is TGTGCCAGCAGTTTTGCCCGAGGGGCTGAAGCTTTCTTT. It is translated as CASSFARGAEAFF.

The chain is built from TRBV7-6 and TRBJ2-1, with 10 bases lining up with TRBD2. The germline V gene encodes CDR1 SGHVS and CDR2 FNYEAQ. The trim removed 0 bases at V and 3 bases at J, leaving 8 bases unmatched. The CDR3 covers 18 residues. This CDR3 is CASSLALRVAGGYNEQFF. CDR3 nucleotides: TGTGCCAGCAGCTTAGCGCTTCGAGTAGCGGGAGGCTACAATGAGCAGTTCTTC.

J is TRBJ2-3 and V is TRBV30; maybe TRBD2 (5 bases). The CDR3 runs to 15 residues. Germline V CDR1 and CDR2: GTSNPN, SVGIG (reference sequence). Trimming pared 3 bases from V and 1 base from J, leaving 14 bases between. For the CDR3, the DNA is TGTGCCTGGAGGCTACCCCTGAGGGGCACAGATACGCAGTATTTT. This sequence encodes CAWRLPLRGTDTQYF. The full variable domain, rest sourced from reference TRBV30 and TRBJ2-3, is SQTIHQWPATLVQPVGSPLSLECTVEGTSNPNLYWYRQAAGRGLQLLFYSVGIGQISSEVPQNLSASRPQDRQFILSSKKLLLSDSGFYLCAWRLPLRGTDTQYFGPGTRLTVL.

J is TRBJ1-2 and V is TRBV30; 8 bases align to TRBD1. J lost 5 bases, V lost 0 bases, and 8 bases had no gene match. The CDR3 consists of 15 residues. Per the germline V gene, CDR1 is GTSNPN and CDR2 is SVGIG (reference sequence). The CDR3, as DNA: TGTGCCTGGAGTGTACACGGACAGGGAGGATATGGCTACACCTTC. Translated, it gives CAWSVHGQGGYGYTF.

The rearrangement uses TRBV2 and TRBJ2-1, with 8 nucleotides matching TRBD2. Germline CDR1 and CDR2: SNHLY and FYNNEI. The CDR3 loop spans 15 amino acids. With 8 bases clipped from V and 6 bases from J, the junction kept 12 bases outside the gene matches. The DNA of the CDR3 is TGTGCCAGCCCGGGAACCGGACTAGCAGGCAATGAGCAGTTCTTC. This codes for CASPGTGLAGNEQFF.

CDR3 region: CASSQDGQANNSPLHF. The DNA of the CDR3 is TGCGCCAGCAGCCAAGATGGACAGGCGAACAATTCACCCCTCCACTTT. The V and J genes are TRBV4-1 and TRBJ1-6; 7 bases line up with TRBD1. CDR3 length: 16 residues. CDR1 and CDR2 from the germline V gene are MGHRA and YSYEKL. The V and J ends lost 0 bases and 7 bases, in that order; junction bases with no gene match: 6.

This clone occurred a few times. The CDR3 DNA reads as TGTGCCTCCGAAAGGGGCCGCCGGGAGACCCAGTACTTC. Translated: CASERGRRETQYF. This chain links TRBV30 with TRBJ2-5; a weak D match, TRBD1 (5 bases). The CDR3 contains 13 residues. Germline V gene data show CDR1 as GTSNPN and CDR2 as SVGIG (reference sequence). Trimming took 7 bases from V and 5 from J, leaving 17 bases between them.

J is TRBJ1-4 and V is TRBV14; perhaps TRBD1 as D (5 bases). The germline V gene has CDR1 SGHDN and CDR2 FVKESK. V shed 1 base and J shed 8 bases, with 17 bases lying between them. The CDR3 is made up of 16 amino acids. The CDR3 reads CASSQGWGPGEEKLFF. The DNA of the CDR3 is TGTGCCAGCAGCCAAGGGTGGGGACCTGGTGAGGAAAAACTGTTTTTT.

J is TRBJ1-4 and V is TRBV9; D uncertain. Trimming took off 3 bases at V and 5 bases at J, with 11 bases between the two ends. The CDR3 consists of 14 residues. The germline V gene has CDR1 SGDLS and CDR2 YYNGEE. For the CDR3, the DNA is TGTGCCAGCAGCGGACGTCTAAACAATGAAAAACTGTTTTTT. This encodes CASSGRLNNEKLFF.